The clone carrying this T cell receptor (beta chain) occurred a few times. Its antigen remains unidentified. Trimming took 6 bases from V and 2 from J, leaving 4 bases between them. The V gene's germline CDR1 is DFQATT and CDR2 SNEGSKA (reference sequence). The CDR3 runs to 10 residues. This sample is drawn from a study of regulatory T cells in long-lasting Graves disease. Study-level information: Over 5 years of antithyroid drugs with positive TSH receptor antibodies was taken to mean persistent Graves' disease.

Arm-PCR of CDR3 regions and iRepertoire HTBI primers were the basis on which TCR beta libraries were built. TCRdb reprocessed the multiplex PCR reads via MiXCR and lists one record per CDR3 protein. In the table there are 450,000 or so distinct CDR3 sequences, about 22% of which are singletons. Time point defined: persistent/refractory GD, antithyroid drugs over 5 years with positive TRAb. TCR sequences were obtained from RNA taken from PBMCs. Points from the study as a whole: Comparison showed that persistent patients shared more public clonotypes (about 2,600) than new patients (966). Lower TCR diversity characterized persistent Graves' patients relative to newly diagnosed patients. TRBV28 was favored in persistent disease, as were TRBJ1-2 and TRBJ2-5.

This receptor was identified in a female donor with Graves disease. The specimen comprised peripheral blood mononuclear cells (PBMCs), sampled when the disease was refractory, from a patient treated with antithyroid drugs. This sequence joins TRBV20-1 and TRBJ1-2, with D hard to call. The CDR3 DNA follows: TGCAGTGCCAGAAACTATGGCTACACCTTC. As protein: CSARNYGYTF.